Presented here are 15 T cell receptor beta chains from one specimen sequenced in a study of human T cells and chemical hapten exposure. TCRdb analysed the RACE reads with MiXCR anew, one entry per CDR3 protein. The repertoire consists of 150,000 or so distinct CDR3 sequences, with about 15% occurring once and the leading ten covering 1.5% to 2%. Time point specified: patch test 1, 2 weeks after DPC sensitization. Regarding treatment: therapeutic diphenylcyclopropenone sensitization with weekly scalp DPC. Sequenced material: whole blood, taken in connection with sensitization to the hapten diphenylcyclopropenone (DPC). The receptors come from a woman aged 30 to 39 with alopecia areata. Some clones in this sample may be carry-over from other donors' samples.

The genes are TRBV12-5 and TRBJ1-6; no definite D call. Germline V gene lookup returns CDR1 LGHNT and CDR2 FRNRAP. The CDR3 loop spans 14 amino acids. Trimming shortened V by 6 bases and J by 7 bases, and 13 bases separated the two germline ends. The CDR3 DNA reads as TGTGCTAGTGGCAACCCTAACAGAAATTCACCCCTCCACTTT. Translating it yields CASGNPNRNSPLHF.

This clonotype was seen many times. The rearrangement links TRBV20-1 to TRBJ2-1; D uncertain. The CDR3 covers 13 residues. The germline CDR1 and CDR2 sequences are DFQATT and SNEGSKA (reference sequence). V was trimmed by 2 bases and J by 6 bases, leaving 11 bases between them. The CDR3 DNA follows: TGCAGTGCTAGATCCAAAGCTAGCAATGAGCAGTTCTTC. Amino acid sequence: CSARSKASNEQFF.

In this sample, this clonotype turned up a few times. This chain connects TRBV27 to TRBJ1-5; 7 bases line up with TRBD1. Germline CDR1 MNHEY, CDR2 SMNVEV (reference sequence). The CDR3 runs to 14 residues. Unmatched junction bases numbered 9, after V lost 6 bases and J lost 7 bases. The CDR3 bases are TGTGCCAGCAGACTGGAGGGGGCAGGACAGCCCCAGCATTTT. Translating gives CASRLEGAGQPQHF.

This clonotype was seen more than once but under ten times. The V call is TRBV14, the J call TRBJ2-1, with D perhaps being TRBD1 or TRBD2 (5 bases each). V shed 1 base and J shed 5 bases, with 12 bases lying between them. Germline lookup yields CDR1 SGHDN and CDR2 FVKESK. The CDR3 spans 15 residues. CDR3 in DNA: TGTGCCAGCAGCCAAGGAGTGAGAGGGGACAATGAGCAGTTCTTC. Encoded protein: CASSQGVRGDNEQFF.

This chain links TRBV14 with TRBJ2-5; D unresolved. There are 13 residues in the CDR3. Germline CDR1 is SGHDN and CDR2 is FVKESK. Trimming removed 3 bases at V and 0 bases at J, with 5 bases between. The CDR3 DNA reads as TGTGCCAGCAGCCACCGGGACCAAGAGACCCAGTACTTC. Translation: CASSHRDQETQYF. The full variable domain, rest sourced from reference TRBV14 and TRBJ2-5, is EAGVTQFPSHSVIEKGQTVTLRCDPISGHDNLYWYRRVMGKEIKFLLHFVKESKQDESGMPNNRFLAERTGGTYSTLKVQPAELEDSGVYFCASSHRDQETQYFGPGTRLLVL.

J is TRBJ2-5 and V is TRBV6-2 or TRBV6-3; D possibly corresponds to TRBD2 (6 bases). The V end was cut by 1 base, the J end by 4 bases, with 16 bases between. The germline V gene has CDR1 MNHEY and CDR2 SVGEGT. The CDR3 consists of 16 residues. CDR3 coding DNA: TGTGCCAGCAGTTACTTCGCCATCGGGAGCGGAGAGACCCAGTACTTC. This codes for CASSYFAIGSGETQYF.

This clonotype was seen a handful of times. This chain connects TRBV4-3 to TRBJ2-2; D might be TRBD2 (6 bases). CDR3 length equals 15 residues. Germline lookup yields CDR1 LGHNA and CDR2 YSLEER. The ends were cut back, 0 bases at V and 7 bases at J, with 12 bases in the middle. The CDR3 region has the DNA TGCGCCAGCAGCCAAGAGTTAGCGGTTTACGGGGAGCTGTTTTTT. The encoded protein is CASSQELAVYGELFF.

This clonotype was picked up many times. The chain employs TRBV18 and TRBJ1-2; D uncertain. Per germline, CDR1 KGHSH and CDR2 LQKENI. Trimming stripped 5 bases from V and 0 bases from J, with 10 bases between. The length of the CDR3 is 14 residues. In DNA form, the CDR3 reads TGTGCCAGCTCAGCCGACATGGCTAACTATGGCTACACCTTC. Amino acid sequence: CASSADMANYGYTF. Complete variable domain (other parts from reference TRBV18 and TRBJ1-2): NAGVMQNPRHLVRRRGQEARLRCSPMKGHSHVYWYRQLPEEGLKFMVYLQKENIIDESGMPKERFSAEFPKEGPSILRIQQVVRGDSAAYFCASSADMANYGYTFGSGTRLTVV.

V is TRBV7-3 and J is TRBJ2-2; unclear D gene. The CDR3 has 16 residues. CDR1 and CDR2 (germline): SGHTA, FQGTGA. V lost 5 bases to trimming and J lost 4 bases, with 17 bases between them. CDR3 nucleotides: TGTGCCAGCAGCCCTGTGGTTAGCCCCAGCACCGGGGAGCTGTTTTTT. It encodes CASSPVVSPSTGELFF.

The V call is TRBV24-1, the J call TRBJ2-2, with D unclear. Germline V lookup: CDR1 KGHDR, CDR2 SFDVKD. The CDR3 has 15 amino acids. The V end lost 3 bases, the J end lost 0 bases, and 7 bases lay between the germline ends. The CDR3 is CATSDVGTNTGELFF. The CDR3 DNA sequence: TGTGCCACCAGTGATGTGGGTACGAACACCGGGGAGCTGTTTTTT.

Many counts were recorded for this clonotype. This chain joins TRBV11-2 and TRBJ2-6; D is unresolved. From germline, CDR1 is SGHAT and CDR2 FQNNGV. The ends were cut back, 5 bases at V and 0 bases at J, with 8 bases in the middle. CDR3 size: 15 residues. The CDR3 spells CASSPSSSGANVLTF. DNA for the CDR3: TGTGCCAGCAGCCCTTCGAGCTCTGGGGCCAACGTCCTGACTTTC.

The chain uses TRBV3-1 and TRBJ2-1; D not resolved. The germline CDR1 and CDR2 sequences are LGHDT and YNNKEL (reference sequence). CDR3 length equals 12 residues. The germline V and J ends were trimmed by 0 bases and 4 bases, with 1 base remaining between them. The CDR3 bases are TGTGCCAGCAGCCAAGAATACAATGAGCAGTTCTTC. Its translation: CASSQEYNEQFF.

The V call is TRBV29-1, the J call TRBJ2-3; D uncertain. Trimming took off 2 bases at V and 1 base at J, with 4 bases between the two ends. The CDR3 has 12 amino acids. Per the germline V gene, CDR1 is SQVTM and CDR2 is ANQGSEA. The CDR3 DNA follows: TGCAGCGTTGAAAAGGGCACAGATACGCAGTATTTT. Translated: CSVEKGTDTQYF.

The chain is built from TRBV6-6 and TRBJ1-2; D might be TRBD1 (5 bases). Germline CDR1 is MNHNY and CDR2 is SVGAGI (reference sequence). V shed 5 bases and J shed 2 bases, with 12 bases lying between them. The CDR3 spans 14 residues. The CDR3 spells CASSPGGGNYGYTF. CDR3 bases: TGTGCCAGCAGTCCTGGCGGGGGGAACTATGGCTACACCTTC.

This clonotype was seen more than once but under ten times. The chain employs TRBV6-2 or TRBV6-3 and TRBJ2-7, with D tentatively TRBD2 (5 bases). The CDR3 extends over 17 amino acids. The V gene lost 6 bases and the J gene lost 2 bases, with 23 bases spanning the gap. Germline V gives CDR1 MNHEY, CDR2 SVGEGT. CDR3 DNA sequence: TGTGCCAGCAGGCCTTTTGCTGGCGGGTGGGAAGCCTACGAGCAGTACTTC. Encoded protein: CASRPFAGGWEAYEQYF.